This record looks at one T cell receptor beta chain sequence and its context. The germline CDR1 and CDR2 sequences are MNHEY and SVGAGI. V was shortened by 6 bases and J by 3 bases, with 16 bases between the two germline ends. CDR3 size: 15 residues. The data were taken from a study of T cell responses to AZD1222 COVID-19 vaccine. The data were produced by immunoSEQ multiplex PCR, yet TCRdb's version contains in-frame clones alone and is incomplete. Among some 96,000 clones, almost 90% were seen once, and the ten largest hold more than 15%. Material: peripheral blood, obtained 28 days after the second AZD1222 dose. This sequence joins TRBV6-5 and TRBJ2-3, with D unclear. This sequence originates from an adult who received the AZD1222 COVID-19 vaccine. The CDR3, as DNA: TGTGCCAGCAGGCCCAAAAAGGACGGAACAGATACGCAGTATTTT. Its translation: CASRPKKDGTDTQYF.